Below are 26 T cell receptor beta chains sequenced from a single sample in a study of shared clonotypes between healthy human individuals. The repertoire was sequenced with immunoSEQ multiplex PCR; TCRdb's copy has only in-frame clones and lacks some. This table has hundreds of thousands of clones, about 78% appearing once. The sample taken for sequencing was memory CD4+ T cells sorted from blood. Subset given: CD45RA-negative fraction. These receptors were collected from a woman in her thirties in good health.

CDR3 sequence (DNA): TGTGCCAGCCGGCGACTAGGAGGCAATGAGCAGTTCTTC. Translating it yields CASRRLGGNEQFF. The chain couples TRBV6-5 to TRBJ2-1; weak D call: TRBD2 (6 bases). Germline V gene lookup returns CDR1 MNHEY and CDR2 SVGAGI. V lost 8 bases, J lost 6 bases, and 14 bases lay in between. The CDR3 has 13 amino acids.

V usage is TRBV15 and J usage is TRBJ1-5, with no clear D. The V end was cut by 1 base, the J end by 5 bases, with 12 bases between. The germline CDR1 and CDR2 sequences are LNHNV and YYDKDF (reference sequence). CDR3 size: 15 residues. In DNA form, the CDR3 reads TGTGCCACCAGCAGAGCGACTGTAAGCGATCAGCCCCAGCATTTT. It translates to CATSRATVSDQPQHF. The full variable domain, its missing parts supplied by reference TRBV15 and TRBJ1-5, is DAMVIQNPRYQVTQFGKPVTLSCSQTLNHNVMYWYQQKSSQAPKLLFHYYDKDFNNEADTPDNFQSRRPNTSFCFLDIRSPGLGDTAMYLCATSRATVSDQPQHFGDGTRLSIL.

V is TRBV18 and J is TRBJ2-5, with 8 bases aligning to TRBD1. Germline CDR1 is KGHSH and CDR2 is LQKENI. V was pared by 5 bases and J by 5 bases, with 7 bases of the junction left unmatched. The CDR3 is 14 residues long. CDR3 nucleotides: TGTGCCAGCTCATACTCAGGGGGCGCTGAGACCCAGTACTTC. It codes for CASSYSGGAETQYF.

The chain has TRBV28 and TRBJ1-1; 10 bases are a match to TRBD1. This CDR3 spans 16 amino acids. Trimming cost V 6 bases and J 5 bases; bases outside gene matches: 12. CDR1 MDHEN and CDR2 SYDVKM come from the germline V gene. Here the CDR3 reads CASRTPPGQGPTEAFF. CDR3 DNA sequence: TGTGCCAGCAGAACTCCCCCGGGACAGGGGCCTACTGAAGCTTTCTTT.

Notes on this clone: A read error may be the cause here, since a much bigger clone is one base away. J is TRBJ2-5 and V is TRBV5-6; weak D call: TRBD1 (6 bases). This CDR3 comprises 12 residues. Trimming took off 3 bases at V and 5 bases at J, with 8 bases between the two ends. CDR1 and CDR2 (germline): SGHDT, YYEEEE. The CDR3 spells CASSWGQETQYF. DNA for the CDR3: TGTGCCAGCAGCTGGGGGCAGGAGACCCAGTACTTC.

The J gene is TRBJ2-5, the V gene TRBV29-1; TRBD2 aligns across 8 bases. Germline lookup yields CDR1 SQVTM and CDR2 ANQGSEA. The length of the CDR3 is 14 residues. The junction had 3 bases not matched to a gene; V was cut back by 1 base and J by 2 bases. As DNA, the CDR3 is TGCAGCGTTGAAGGTAGCGGGAAACAAGAGACCCAGTACTTC. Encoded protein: CSVEGSGKQETQYF.

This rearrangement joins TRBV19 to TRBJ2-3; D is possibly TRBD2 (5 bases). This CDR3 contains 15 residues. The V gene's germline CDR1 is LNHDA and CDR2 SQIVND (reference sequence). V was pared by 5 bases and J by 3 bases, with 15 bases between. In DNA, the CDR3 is TGTGCCAGTAGTCAGCTAGGAGGAGGAACAGATACGCAGTATTTT. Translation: CASSQLGGGTDTQYF.

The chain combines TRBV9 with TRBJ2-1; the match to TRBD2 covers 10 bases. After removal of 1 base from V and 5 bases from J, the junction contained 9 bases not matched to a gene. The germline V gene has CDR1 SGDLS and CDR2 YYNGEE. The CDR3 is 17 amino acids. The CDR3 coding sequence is TGTGCCAGCAGCGTAAGTCTAGCGGGAGACTGGGACAATGAGCAGTTCTTC. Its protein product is CASSVSLAGDWDNEQFF.

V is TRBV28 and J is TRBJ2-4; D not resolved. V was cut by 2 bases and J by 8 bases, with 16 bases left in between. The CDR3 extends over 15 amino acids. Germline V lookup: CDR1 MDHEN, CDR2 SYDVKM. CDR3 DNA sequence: TGTGCCAGCAGTTTACCTCTACCGCCGGTGGACATTCAGTACTTC. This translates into CASSLPLPPVDIQYF.

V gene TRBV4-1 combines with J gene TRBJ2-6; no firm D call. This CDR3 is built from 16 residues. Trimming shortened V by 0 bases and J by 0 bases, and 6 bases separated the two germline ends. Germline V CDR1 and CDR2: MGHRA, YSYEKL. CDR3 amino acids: CASSQDRTSGANVLTF. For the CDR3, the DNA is TGCGCCAGCAGCCAAGATCGAACCTCTGGGGCCAACGTCCTGACTTTC.

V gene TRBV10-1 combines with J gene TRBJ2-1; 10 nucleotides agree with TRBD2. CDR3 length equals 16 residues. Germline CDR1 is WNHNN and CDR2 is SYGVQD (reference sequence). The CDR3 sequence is CAPATSGTSSYNEQFF. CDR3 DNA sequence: TGCGCTCCAGCAACTAGCGGGACCAGCTCCTACAATGAGCAGTTCTTC.

The CDR3 is CASSQDLGNTEAFF. The CDR3 DNA reads TGTGCCAGCAGCCAAGATCTAGGGAACACTGAAGCTTTCTTT. The chain joins TRBV14 to TRBJ1-1; no definite D call. Trimming shortened V by 0 bases and J by 1 base, and 6 bases separated the two germline ends. The CDR3 is 14 residues long. The germline V gene encodes CDR1 SGHDN and CDR2 FVKESK.

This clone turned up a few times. CDR3 loop: CASSEGLSTGEQYF. The DNA of the CDR3 is TGCGCCAGCAGCGAGGGCCTATCTACGGGGGAGCAGTACTTC. The V call is TRBV5-1, the J call TRBJ2-7; tentative D call: TRBD2 (5 bases). V was pared by 4 bases and J by 7 bases, with 18 bases between. The CDR3 loop spans 14 amino acids. Looked up from germline, CDR1 is SGHRS and CDR2 is YFSETQ.

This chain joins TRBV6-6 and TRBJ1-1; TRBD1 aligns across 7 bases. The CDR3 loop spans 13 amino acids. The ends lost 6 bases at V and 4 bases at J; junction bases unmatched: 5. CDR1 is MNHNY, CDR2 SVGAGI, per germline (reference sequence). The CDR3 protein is CASSPNRGTEAFF. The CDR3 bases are TGTGCCAGCAGCCCTAACAGGGGCACTGAAGCTTTCTTT.

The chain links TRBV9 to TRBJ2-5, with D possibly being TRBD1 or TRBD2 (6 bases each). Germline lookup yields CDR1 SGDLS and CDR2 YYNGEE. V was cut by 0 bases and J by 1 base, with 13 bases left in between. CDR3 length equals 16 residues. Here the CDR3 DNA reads TGTGCCAGCAGCGTAGCGGTGGGGGGCAGCCAAGAGACCCAGTACTTC. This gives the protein CASSVAVGGSQETQYF.

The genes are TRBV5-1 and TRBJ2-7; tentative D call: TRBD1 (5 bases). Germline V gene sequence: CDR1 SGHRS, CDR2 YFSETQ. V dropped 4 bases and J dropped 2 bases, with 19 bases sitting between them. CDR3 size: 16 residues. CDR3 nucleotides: TGCGCCAGCAGCGGCCTGGTAGGGGTGGAGCCCTACGAGCAGTACTTC. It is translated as CASSGLVGVEPYEQYF.

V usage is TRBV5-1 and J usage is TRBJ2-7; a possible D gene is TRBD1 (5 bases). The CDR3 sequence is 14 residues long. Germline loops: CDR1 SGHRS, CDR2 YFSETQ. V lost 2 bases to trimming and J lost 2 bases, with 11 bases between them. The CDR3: CASSFHTGTYEQYF. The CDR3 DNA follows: TGCGCCAGCAGCTTTCATACAGGAACCTACGAGCAGTACTTC.

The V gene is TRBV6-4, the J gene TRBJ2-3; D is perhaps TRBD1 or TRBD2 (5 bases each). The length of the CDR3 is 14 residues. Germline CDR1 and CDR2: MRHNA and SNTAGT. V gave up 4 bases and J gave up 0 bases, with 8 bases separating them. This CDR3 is CASSAGRSTDTQYF. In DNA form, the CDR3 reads TGTGCCAGCAGTGCGGGACGGAGCACAGATACGCAGTATTTT.

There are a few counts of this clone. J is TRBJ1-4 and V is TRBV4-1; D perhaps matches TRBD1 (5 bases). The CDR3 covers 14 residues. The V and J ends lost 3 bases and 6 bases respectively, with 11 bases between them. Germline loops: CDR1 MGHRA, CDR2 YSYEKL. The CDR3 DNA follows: TGCGCCAGCAGCCATGGGACCGTTGATGAAAAACTGTTTTTT. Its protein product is CASSHGTVDEKLFF.

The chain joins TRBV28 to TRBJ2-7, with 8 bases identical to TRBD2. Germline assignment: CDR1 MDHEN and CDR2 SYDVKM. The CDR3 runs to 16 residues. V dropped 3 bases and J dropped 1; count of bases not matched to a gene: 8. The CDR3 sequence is CASSLDELAGSYEQYF. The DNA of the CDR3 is TGTGCCAGCAGTTTGGATGAGCTAGCGGGTTCCTACGAGCAGTACTTC.

The CDR3, as DNA: TGTGCCAGCGGGCCCTACGAGCAGTACTTC. Amino acids: CASGPYEQYF. The V call is TRBV28, the J call TRBJ2-5, with no clear D. The DNA end lines up better with TRBJ2-7; the J call may be wrong. The CDR3 runs 10 residues. The germline gives CDR1 MDHEN, CDR2 SYDVKM.

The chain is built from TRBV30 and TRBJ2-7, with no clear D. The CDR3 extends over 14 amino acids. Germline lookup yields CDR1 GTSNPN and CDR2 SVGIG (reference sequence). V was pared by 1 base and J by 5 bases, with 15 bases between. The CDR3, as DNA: TGTGCCTGGAGTGGGGTTGTCCGAACACACGAGCAGTACTTC. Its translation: CAWSGVVRTHEQYF.

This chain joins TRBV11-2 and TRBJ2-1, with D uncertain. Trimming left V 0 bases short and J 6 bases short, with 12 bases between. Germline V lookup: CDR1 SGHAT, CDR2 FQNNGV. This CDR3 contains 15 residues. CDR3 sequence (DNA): TGTGCCAGCAGCTTAGAGGTAATTCGAGGCAATGAGCAGTTCTTC. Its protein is CASSLEVIRGNEQFF.

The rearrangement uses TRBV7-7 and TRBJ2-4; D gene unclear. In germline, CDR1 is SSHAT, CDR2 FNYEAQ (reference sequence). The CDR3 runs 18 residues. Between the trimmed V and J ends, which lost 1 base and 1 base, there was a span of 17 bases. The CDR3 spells CASSLELKGQVAKNIQYF. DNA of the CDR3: TGTGCCAGCAGCTTAGAACTAAAGGGTCAGGTGGCCAAAAACATTCAGTACTTC.

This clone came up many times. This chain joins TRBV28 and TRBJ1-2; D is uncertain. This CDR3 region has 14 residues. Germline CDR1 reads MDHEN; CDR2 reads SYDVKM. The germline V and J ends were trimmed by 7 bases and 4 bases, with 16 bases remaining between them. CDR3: CASIRLQPPYGYTF. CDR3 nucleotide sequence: TGTGCCAGCATCAGGTTACAGCCGCCCTATGGCTACACCTTC.

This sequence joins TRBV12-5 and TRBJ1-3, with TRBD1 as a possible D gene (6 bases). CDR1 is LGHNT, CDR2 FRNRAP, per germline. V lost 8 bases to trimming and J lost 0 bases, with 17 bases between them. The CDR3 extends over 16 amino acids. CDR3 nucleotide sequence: TGTGCTAGTCCCTTACCGGACAGCGTCTCTGGAAACACCATATATTTT. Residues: CASPLPDSVSGNTIYF. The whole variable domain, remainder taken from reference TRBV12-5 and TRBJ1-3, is DARVTQTPRHKVTEMGQEVTMRCQPILGHNTVFWYRQTMMQGLELLAYFRNRAPLDDSGMPKDRFSAEMPDATLATLKIQPSEPRDSAVYFCASPLPDSVSGNTIYFGEGSWLTVV.